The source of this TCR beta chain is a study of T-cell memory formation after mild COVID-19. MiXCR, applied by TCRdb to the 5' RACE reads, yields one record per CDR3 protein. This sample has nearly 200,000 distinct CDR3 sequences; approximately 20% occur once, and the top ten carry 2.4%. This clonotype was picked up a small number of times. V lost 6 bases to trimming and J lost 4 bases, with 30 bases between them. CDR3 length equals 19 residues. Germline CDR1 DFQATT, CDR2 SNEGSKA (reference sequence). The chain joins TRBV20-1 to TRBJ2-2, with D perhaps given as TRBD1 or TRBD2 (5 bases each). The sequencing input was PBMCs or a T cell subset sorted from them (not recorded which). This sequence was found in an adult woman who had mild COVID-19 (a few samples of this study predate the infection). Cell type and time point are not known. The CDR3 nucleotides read TGCAGTGCACCTCTCCGGGACGGATCAAGAGCCAGATTCACCGGGGAGCTGTTTTTT. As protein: CSAPLRDGSRARFTGELFF.